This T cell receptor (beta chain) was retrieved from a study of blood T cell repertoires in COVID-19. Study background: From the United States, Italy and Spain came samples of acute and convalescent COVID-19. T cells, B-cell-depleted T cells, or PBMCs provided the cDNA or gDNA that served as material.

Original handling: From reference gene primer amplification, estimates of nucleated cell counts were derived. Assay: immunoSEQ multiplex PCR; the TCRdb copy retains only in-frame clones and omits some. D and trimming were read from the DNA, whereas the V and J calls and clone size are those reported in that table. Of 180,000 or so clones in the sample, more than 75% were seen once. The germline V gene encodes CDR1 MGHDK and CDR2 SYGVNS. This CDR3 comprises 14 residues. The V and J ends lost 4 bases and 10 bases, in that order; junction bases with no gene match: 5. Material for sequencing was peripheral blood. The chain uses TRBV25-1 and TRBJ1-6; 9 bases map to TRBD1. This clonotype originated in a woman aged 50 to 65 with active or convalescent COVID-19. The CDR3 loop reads CASSGTGGGSPLHF. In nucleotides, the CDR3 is TGTGCCAGCAGTGGAACAGGGGGCGGCTCACCCCTCCACTTT.